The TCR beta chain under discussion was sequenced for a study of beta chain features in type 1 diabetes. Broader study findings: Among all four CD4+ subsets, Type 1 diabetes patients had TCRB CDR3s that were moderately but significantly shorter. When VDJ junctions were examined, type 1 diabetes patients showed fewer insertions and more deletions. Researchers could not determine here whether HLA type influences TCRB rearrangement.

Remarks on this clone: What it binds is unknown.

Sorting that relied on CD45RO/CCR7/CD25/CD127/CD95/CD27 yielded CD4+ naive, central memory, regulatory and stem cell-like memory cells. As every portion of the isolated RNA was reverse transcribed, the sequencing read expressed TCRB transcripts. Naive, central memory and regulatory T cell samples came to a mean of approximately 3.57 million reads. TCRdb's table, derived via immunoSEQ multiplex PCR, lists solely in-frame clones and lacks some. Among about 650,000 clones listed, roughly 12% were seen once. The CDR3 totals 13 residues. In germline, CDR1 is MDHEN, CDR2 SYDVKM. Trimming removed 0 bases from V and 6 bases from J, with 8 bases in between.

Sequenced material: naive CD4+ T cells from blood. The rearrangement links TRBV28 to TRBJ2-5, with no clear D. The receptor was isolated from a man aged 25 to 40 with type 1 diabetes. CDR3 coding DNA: TGTGCCAGCAGTTTATGGACACGCCAGACCCAGTACTTC. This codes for CASSLWTRQTQYF.